This T cell receptor (beta chain) is drawn from a study of T cell responses to AZD1222 COVID-19 vaccine. Study context: Second-dose timings of about 4 or about 12 weeks were pooled. Whole-study results and caveats: Spike-specific TCR breadth and depth were elevated following two AZD1222 doses. Donors skewed white British and female; clonal diversity was possibly underestimated.

Worth noting for this clone: The antigen remains undetermined.

With 5 bases clipped from V and 0 bases from J, the junction kept 9 bases outside the gene matches. The CDR3 loop spans 16 amino acids. Germline V lookup: CDR1 LNHNV, CDR2 YYDKDF (reference sequence). Data came from immunoSEQ multiplex PCR; TCRdb stores just in-frame clones and leaves some out. Among under 200,000 clones, around 94% were seen once, and the ten largest hold about 0.6%. This rearrangement joins TRBV15 to TRBJ2-5; 7 nucleotides agree with TRBD2. The source of this sequence is an adult in good health. The sequences come from peripheral blood, collected on day 0 of AZD1222 vaccination. The CDR3 loop is CATSLWGGPNQETQYF. As DNA, the CDR3 is TGTGCCACCAGCCTTTGGGGAGGGCCTAACCAAGAGACCCAGTACTTC.